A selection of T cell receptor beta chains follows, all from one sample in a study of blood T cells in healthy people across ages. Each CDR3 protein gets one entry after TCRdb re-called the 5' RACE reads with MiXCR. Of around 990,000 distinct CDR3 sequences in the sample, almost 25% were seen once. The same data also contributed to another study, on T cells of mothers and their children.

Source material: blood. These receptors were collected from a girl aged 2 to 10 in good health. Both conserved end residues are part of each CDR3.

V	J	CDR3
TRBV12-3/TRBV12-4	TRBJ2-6	CASSLIRYSGANVLTF
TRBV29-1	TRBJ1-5	CSVVEGADQPQHF
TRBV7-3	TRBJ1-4	CARTVSHMALATNEKLFF
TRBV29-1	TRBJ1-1	CSVLETEAFF
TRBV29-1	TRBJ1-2	CSVAGRQGIYGYTF
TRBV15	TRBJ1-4	CATSVTETTNEKLFF
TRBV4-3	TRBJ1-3	CASSQDQGPSPNTIYF
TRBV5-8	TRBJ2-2	CASSRDRGNSGKTGELFF
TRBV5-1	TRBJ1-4	CASSLGQGPLGYEKLFF
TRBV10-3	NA	CAISGPSGGEYEQYF
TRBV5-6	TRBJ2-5	CASSFLPSGKETQYF